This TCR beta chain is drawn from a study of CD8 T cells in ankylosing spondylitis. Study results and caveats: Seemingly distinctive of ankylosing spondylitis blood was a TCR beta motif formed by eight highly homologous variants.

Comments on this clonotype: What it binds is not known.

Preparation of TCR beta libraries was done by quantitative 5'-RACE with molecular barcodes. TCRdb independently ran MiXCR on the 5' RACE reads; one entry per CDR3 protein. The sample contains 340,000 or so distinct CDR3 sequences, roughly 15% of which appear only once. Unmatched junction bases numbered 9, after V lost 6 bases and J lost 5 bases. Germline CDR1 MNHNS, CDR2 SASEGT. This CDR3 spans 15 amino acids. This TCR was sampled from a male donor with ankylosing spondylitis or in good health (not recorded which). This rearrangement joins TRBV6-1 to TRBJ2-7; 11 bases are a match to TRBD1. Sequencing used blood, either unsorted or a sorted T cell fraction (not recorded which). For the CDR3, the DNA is TGTGCCAGCAGCCTCCCCCGGACAGGGGGCGACGAGCAGTACTTC. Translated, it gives CASSLPRTGGDEQYF.